The 28 T cell receptor beta chains below were found in one sample sequenced in a study of blood T cell repertoires in COVID-19. Assay: immunoSEQ multiplex PCR; the TCRdb copy retains only in-frame clones and omits some. The sample has some 290,000 clones; nearly 90% are singletons. The sample was peripheral blood. Receptors originate from a woman aged 40 to 50 with COVID-19, enrolled during active disease.

The chain couples TRBV7-8 to TRBJ2-7; 7 bases are shared with TRBD1. CDR1 is SGHVS, CDR2 FQNEAQ, per germline. The CDR3 runs to 16 residues. J lost 6 bases, V lost 5 bases, and 16 bases had no gene match. CDR3 nucleotides: TGTGCCAGCAGCGATGATTCCGGGACAGCCGTCTTCGAGCAGTACTTC. The encoded protein is CASSDDSGTAVFEQYF.

The V and J genes are TRBV27 and TRBJ2-1; maybe TRBD1 (6 bases). The CDR3 totals 13 residues. V dropped 4 bases and J dropped 9 bases, with 13 bases sitting between them. Germline values: CDR1 MNHEY, CDR2 SMNVEV (reference sequence). The CDR3 spells CASSSTGMAEQFF. CDR3 nucleotide sequence: TGTGCCAGCAGTTCCACAGGGATGGCTGAGCAGTTCTTC.

This clone occurred once. V is TRBV18 and J is TRBJ1-1, with 8 bases that match TRBD1. In germline, CDR1 is KGHSH, CDR2 LQKENI. V lost 3 bases to trimming and J lost 1 base; unmatched junction nucleotides: 10. The length of the CDR3 is 17 residues. DNA for the CDR3: TGTGCCAGCTCACCGCCCGGGACAGGATTGCGGAACACTGAAGCTTTCTTT. Its protein is CASSPPGTGLRNTEAFF.

V gene TRBV5-1 combines with J gene TRBJ1-3, with TRBD1 identical over 7 bases. The germline V gene encodes CDR1 SGHRS and CDR2 YFSETQ. V was clipped by 3 bases and J by 0 bases; unmatched bases: 6. The CDR3 contains 16 residues. The CDR3 protein is CASSSPGQSSGNTIYF. CDR3 bases: TGCGCCAGCAGCTCACCGGGACAGAGCTCTGGAAACACCATATATTTT.

The chain carries TRBV28 and TRBJ1-5, with 7 bases matching TRBD1. Germline V lookup: CDR1 MDHEN, CDR2 SYDVKM. The V gene end was trimmed by 2 bases and the J gene end by 4 bases; junction bases not matched to a gene: 11. This CDR3 is built from 17 residues. Here the CDR3 DNA reads TGTGCCAGCAGTTTACGAGGTACAGGGGTTTTGAATCAGCCCCAGCATTTT. Protein product: CASSLRGTGVLNQPQHF.

The chain has TRBV30 and TRBJ1-2; D not certain. Germline loops: CDR1 GTSNPN, CDR2 SVGIG (reference sequence). The V end was cut by 0 bases, the J end by 4 bases, with 15 bases between. This CDR3 comprises 15 residues. The CDR3 here is CAWSVQRSGLYGYTF. DNA for the CDR3: TGTGCCTGGAGTGTACAACGGTCAGGCCTCTATGGCTACACCTTC. Combining the CDR3 with reference TRBV30 and TRBJ1-2 gives the whole variable domain SQTIHQWPATLVQPVGSPLSLECTVEGTSNPNLYWYRQAAGRGLQLLFYSVGIGQISSEVPQNLSASRPQDRQFILSSKKLLLSDSGFYLCAWSVQRSGLYGYTFGSGTRLTVV.

This clone occurred once. The rearrangement joins TRBV27 to TRBJ2-7; 9 nucleotides align to TRBD1. The CDR3 loop spans 15 amino acids. The germline gives CDR1 MNHEY, CDR2 SMNVEV (reference sequence). V trimming: 2 bases; J trimming: 6 bases; junction bases outside the gene matches: 8. For the CDR3, the DNA is TGTGCCAGCAGTTTAATCCGGGACAGGGAAGGCGAGCAGTACTTC. This translates into CASSLIRDREGEQYF.

The chain recombines TRBV27 with TRBJ2-3; the D gene is possibly TRBD2 (6 bases). Germline-derived CDR1 and CDR2 are MNHEY and SMNVEV (reference sequence). The CDR3 has 16 amino acids. V was shortened by 3 bases and J by 1 base, with 14 bases between the two germline ends. The chain's CDR3 is CASSFRGGIGTDTQYF. In DNA, the CDR3 is TGTGCCAGCAGTTTCCGAGGCGGGATTGGCACAGATACGCAGTATTTT.

This chain connects TRBV27 to TRBJ2-7, with TRBD2 matching over 8 bases. In germline, CDR1 is MNHEY, CDR2 SMNVEV (reference sequence). The CDR3 runs 14 residues. V dropped 5 bases and J dropped 6; count of bases not matched to a gene: 9. Here the CDR3 reads CASSLRGGGREQYF. The CDR3 nucleotides are TGTGCCAGCAGTCTCCGGGGGGGTGGGCGCGAGCAGTACTTC.

The J gene is TRBJ2-3, the V gene TRBV19; no definite D call. The CDR3 contains 11 residues. Germline CDR1 is LNHDA and CDR2 is SQIVND (reference sequence). The V gene lost 6 bases and the J gene lost 6 bases, with 7 bases spanning the gap. The CDR3 loop is CASRLVDTQYF. CDR3 in DNA: TGTGCCAGTAGGTTAGTTGATACGCAGTATTTT.

The chain has TRBV7-2 and TRBJ2-7; no reliable D call. Per germline, CDR1 SGHTA and CDR2 FQGNSA. Trimming took off 1 base at V and 7 bases at J, with 8 bases between the two ends. The CDR3 sequence is 12 residues long. CDR3 DNA: TGTGCCAGCAGCTTAGGTTCTCTGGAGCAGTACTTC. This sequence encodes CASSLGSLEQYF.

The chain is built from TRBV5-1 and TRBJ1-6; D remains unclear. Deletions cut 0 bases from V and 0 bases from J, with 7 bases between. This CDR3 spans 16 amino acids. The germline V gene has CDR1 SGHRS and CDR2 YFSETQ. CDR3 DNA sequence: TGCGCCAGCAGCTTGGTTGGGAGCTCCTATAATTCACCCCTCCACTTT. Amino acids: CASSLVGSSYNSPLHF.

The V call is TRBV15, the J call TRBJ2-4; the match to TRBD1 covers 8 bases. This CDR3 region has 15 residues. In germline, CDR1 is LNHNV, CDR2 YYDKDF (reference sequence). After removal of 6 bases from V and 8 bases from J, the junction contained 12 bases not matched to a gene. In DNA, the CDR3 is TGTGCCACCAGTGACAGGGGAAGGGTTCAGGACATTCAGTACTTC. It specifies CATSDRGRVQDIQYF.

This chain uses TRBV28 with TRBJ2-5; tentative D call: TRBD1 (7 bases). This CDR3 contains 15 residues. Per the germline V gene, CDR1 is MDHEN and CDR2 is SYDVKM. Trimming took 2 bases from V and 2 from J, leaving 12 bases between them. CDR3 nucleotides: TGTGCCAGCAGTTTAAGGGGGCTAGCGCAAGAGACCCAGTACTTC. Its protein is CASSLRGLAQETQYF.

The J gene is TRBJ2-7, the V gene TRBV3-1 (or the pseudogene TRBV3-2), with D perhaps matching TRBD2 (6 bases). This CDR3 is built from 11 residues. Germline V lookup: CDR1 LGHDT, CDR2 YNNKEL (reference sequence). Trimming took 3 bases from V and 7 from J, leaving 7 bases between them. For the CDR3, the DNA is TGTGCCAGCAGCCAGGAGGGGGAGCAGTACTTC. Protein sequence: CASSQEGEQYF.

This clone came up a few times. The V and J genes are TRBV18 and TRBJ1-2; possibly TRBD1 for D (6 bases). Germline V gives CDR1 KGHSH, CDR2 LQKENI. V lost 1 base and J lost 8, with 11 bases in between. The CDR3 runs to 13 residues. The DNA for the CDR3 is TGTGCCAGCTCACCACTGGGGGCGGACGGCTACACCTTC. Translated, it gives CASSPLGADGYTF.

The V and J genes are TRBV30 and TRBJ2-2; tentative D call: TRBD2 (5 bases). Germline CDR1 is GTSNPN and CDR2 is SVGIG (reference sequence). This CDR3 is built from 16 residues. The V and J ends lost 0 bases and 4 bases respectively, with 15 bases between them. The CDR3: CAWSVGRIGGTGELFF. CDR3 DNA: TGTGCCTGGAGTGTGGGGAGAATAGGAGGCACCGGGGAGCTGTTTTTT.

V is TRBV5-1 and J is TRBJ1-3; D is undetermined. Germline values: CDR1 SGHRS, CDR2 YFSETQ. The CDR3 loop spans 15 amino acids. The V gene lost 0 bases and the J gene lost 0 bases, with 7 bases spanning the gap. The CDR3 DNA follows: TGCGCCAGCAGCTTGGACAGTGGCTCTGGAAACACCATATATTTT. This translates into CASSLDSGSGNTIYF.

The V and J genes are TRBV24-1 and TRBJ2-7, with D maybe TRBD1 (6 bases). The CDR3 consists of 16 residues. V was trimmed by 3 bases and J by 3 bases, leaving 17 bases between them. CDR1 and CDR2 (germline): KGHDR, SFDVKD. The CDR3 is CATSDPSQGIGYEQYF. The CDR3 region has the DNA TGTGCCACCAGTGATCCCTCTCAGGGGATCGGCTACGAGCAGTACTTC.

This chain connects TRBV6-6 to TRBJ1-5, with D maybe TRBD1 (5 bases). The V gene's germline CDR1 is MNHNY and CDR2 SVGAGI (reference sequence). This CDR3 spans 13 amino acids. Trimming took off 6 bases at V and 3 bases at J, with 9 bases between the two ends. CDR3 sequence reads: CASSGQINQPQHF. CDR3 bases: TGTGCCAGCAGCGGACAAATCAATCAGCCCCAGCATTTT.

The rearrangement uses TRBV7-2 and TRBJ2-1; 8 positions agree with TRBD2. The CDR3 is made up of 16 amino acids. Germline V gene data show CDR1 as SGHTA and CDR2 as FQGNSA. With V trimmed by 1 base and J by 8 bases, 10 bases remained unmatched. CDR3 coding DNA: TGTGCCAGCAGCTTAGTAGGCGGGGGGAGGCTCGATGAGCAGTTCTTC. Its translation: CASSLVGGGRLDEQFF.

This clone occurred once. The chain is built from TRBV29-1 and TRBJ2-2, with TRBD1 matching 7 bases. Trimming took 5 bases from V and 0 from J; bases not matched to a gene: 3. This CDR3 is 14 amino acids long. The germline V gene encodes CDR1 SQVTM and CDR2 ANQGSEA. Written as DNA, the CDR3 is TGCAGCGTTTGGGGACAGCCGAACACCGGGGAGCTGTTTTTT. Protein product: CSVWGQPNTGELFF.

CDR3 bases: TGTGCCAGCAGTGAACAGGACAGGGGACACACAGATACGCAGTATTTT. Translated, it gives CASSEQDRGHTDTQYF. This chain links TRBV6-4 with TRBJ2-3, with 9 positions matching TRBD1. The CDR3 contains 16 residues. Germline trimming cut 3 bases from V and 2 bases from J; bases unmatched to any gene: 6. Germline-derived CDR1 and CDR2 are MRHNA and SNTAGT.

The chain combines TRBV29-1 with TRBJ1-1, with 7 positions matching TRBD1. CDR3 length equals 12 residues. V trimming: 0 bases; J trimming: 11 bases; junction bases outside the gene matches: 6. In germline, CDR1 is SQVTM, CDR2 ANQGSEA. The CDR3 sequence is CSVEEDRVEAFF. For the CDR3, the DNA is TGCAGCGTTGAAGAAGACAGGGTTGAGGCTTTCTTT. Variable domain in full (rest from reference TRBV29-1 and TRBJ1-1): SAVISQKPSRDICQRGTSLTIQCQVDSQVTMMFWYRQQPGQSLTLIATANQGSEATYESGFVIDKFPISRPNLTFSTLTVSNMSPEDSSIYLCSVEEDRVEAFFGQGTRLTVV.

V is TRBV9 and J is TRBJ2-1; a weak D match, TRBD2 (5 bases). V was clipped by 0 bases and J by 4 bases, with 11 bases between them. CDR1 is SGDLS and CDR2 is YYNGEE in the germline V gene. This CDR3 has 15 residues. The CDR3 sequence: CASSVGPDSYNEQFF. The CDR3 bases are TGTGCCAGCAGCGTAGGTCCGGACTCTTACAATGAGCAGTTCTTC.

This sequence joins TRBV7-6 and TRBJ1-4; 7 bases map to TRBD1. CDR1 SGHVS and CDR2 FNYEAQ come from the germline V gene. There are 15 residues in the CDR3. V was pared by 5 bases and J by 7 bases, with 10 bases of the junction left unmatched. The DNA of the CDR3 is TGTGCCAGCAGCGTATCACAGGGGACCGGTGAAAAACTGTTTTTT. This encodes CASSVSQGTGEKLFF.

Only a few counts were recorded for this clone. This chain links TRBV28 with TRBJ1-5; tentative D call: TRBD1 (6 bases). V was trimmed by 6 bases and J by 2 bases, leaving 20 bases between them. There are 17 residues in the CDR3. Germline CDR1 reads MDHEN; CDR2 reads SYDVKM. The CDR3 loop reads CASSLIPPGGGNQPQHF. CDR3 DNA sequence: TGTGCCAGCAGCCTTATACCCCCGGGGGGCGGCAATCAGCCCCAGCATTTT. Supplemented by reference TRBV28 and TRBJ1-5, the full variable domain reads DVKVTQSSRYLVKRTGEKVFLECVQDMDHENMFWYRQDPGLGLRLIYFSYDVKMKEKGDIPEGYSVSREKKERFSLILESASTNQTSMYLCASSLIPPGGGNQPQHFGDGTRLSIL.

V usage is TRBV7-3 and J usage is TRBJ2-2, with 7 bases identical to TRBD1. The germline V gene encodes CDR1 SGHTA and CDR2 FQGTGA. The CDR3 extends over 15 amino acids. V lost 3 bases and J lost 4; bases outside the gene matches: 5. CDR3: CASSFSGTATGELFF. Written as DNA, the CDR3 is TGTGCCAGCAGCTTCTCCGGGACAGCCACCGGGGAGCTGTTTTTT.